The 21 T cell receptor beta chains below come from one sample, sequenced in a study of blood T cell repertoires in COVID-19. Measured with immunoSEQ multiplex PCR; TCRdb has only the in-frame clones, and not every one. This table has approximately 180,000 clones, over 65% appearing once. The specimen sequenced was peripheral blood. These TCRs come from a person between 65 and 79 years old with COVID-19, enrolled during active disease.

This sequence joins TRBV2 and TRBJ1-6, with TRBD1 matching over 7 bases. The CDR3 is 16 amino acids. CDR1 and CDR2 from the germline V gene are SNHLY and FYNNEI. V trimming: 2 bases; J trimming: 6 bases; junction bases outside the gene matches: 7. CDR3 in DNA: TGTGCCAGCAGTGAACTGGTGGCAGGGGGTAATTCACCCCTCCACTTT. Protein product: CASSELVAGGNSPLHF.

This clone showed up just a few times. This chain uses TRBV28 with TRBJ1-2; 12 bases align to TRBD1. J gave up 7 bases and V 5 bases, and 8 bases lay outside the gene matches. The germline V gene has CDR1 MDHEN and CDR2 SYDVKM. The CDR3 is 15 residues long. Written as DNA, the CDR3 is TGTGCCAGCAGTCGCCCGGGACAGGGGGCAGTTGGCTACACCTTC. Its protein product is CASSRPGQGAVGYTF.

This rearrangement joins TRBV30 to TRBJ2-2, with 12 nucleotides matching TRBD2. Germline-derived CDR1 and CDR2 are GTSNPN and SVGIG (reference sequence). The V segment lost 4 bases and the J segment 3 bases; nucleotides outside the gene matches: 18. This CDR3 has 20 amino acids. The CDR3 sequence is CAWMPYTSGRSQLYTGELFF. CDR3 coding DNA: TGTGCCTGGATGCCGTACACTAGCGGGAGGTCCCAACTCTACACCGGGGAGCTGTTTTTT.

V is TRBV7-2 and J is TRBJ2-3; TRBD2 aligns across 13 bases. The CDR3 is made up of 15 amino acids. Germline V lookup: CDR1 SGHTA, CDR2 FQGNSA. V lost 7 bases and J lost 5; bases outside the gene matches: 6. The CDR3 spells CASTGTSGTRDTQYF. The CDR3 DNA reads TGTGCCAGCACCGGGACTAGCGGGACGCGAGATACGCAGTATTTT.

This chain links TRBV5-1 with TRBJ2-3, with 9 nucleotides matching TRBD1. This CDR3 contains 14 residues. Germline CDR1 SGHRS, CDR2 YFSETQ. V shed 1 base, J shed 4 bases, and the junction held 1 base outside the gene matches. The CDR3 DNA reads TGCGCCAGCAGCTTGCGGGACAGGGCAGATACGCAGTATTTT. Protein sequence: CASSLRDRADTQYF.

The rearrangement uses TRBV3-1 (or the pseudogene TRBV3-2) and TRBJ2-1; D ambiguous. V gave up 0 bases and J gave up 2 bases, with 14 bases separating them. CDR1 LGHDT and CDR2 YNNKEL come from the germline V gene (reference sequence). The CDR3 has 17 residues. DNA for the CDR3: TGTGCCAGCAGCCAAGATAGTCCACAGCCGGCCTACAATGAGCAGTTCTTC. It codes for CASSQDSPQPAYNEQFF.

The chain couples TRBV5-4 to TRBJ1-2; TRBD1 agrees at 10 bases. The germline gives CDR1 SGHNT, CDR2 YYREEE (reference sequence). This CDR3 contains 15 residues. J was trimmed by 4 bases and V by 2 bases; bases with no gene match: 5. The CDR3 bases are TGTGCCAGCAGCTTACCGGGACAGGGGTCCTATGGCTACACCTTC. Translation: CASSLPGQGSYGYTF.

The chain employs TRBV29-1 and TRBJ1-1; 8 bases are shared with TRBD1. V lost 6 bases and J lost 1; bases outside the gene matches: 1. Germline CDR1 SQVTM, CDR2 ANQGSEA. This CDR3 region has 12 residues. The CDR3 sequence: CSVDRGNTEAFF. The CDR3 bases are TGCAGCGTCGACAGGGGGAACACTGAAGCTTTCTTT.

This clone occurred a few times. The CDR3, as DNA: TGTGCCAGCAGCCCCGGGGACAGGGATTGGTATGGCTACACCTTC. This translates into CASSPGDRDWYGYTF. V usage is TRBV13 and J usage is TRBJ1-2, with TRBD1 identical over 9 bases. V gave up 5 bases and J gave up 5 bases; unmatched junction bases: 9. The germline CDR1 and CDR2 sequences are PRHDT and FYEKMQ (reference sequence). This CDR3 is built from 15 residues.

The chain carries TRBV5-6 and TRBJ1-6, with D maybe TRBD1 (5 bases). V shed 2 bases and J shed 8 bases, with 14 bases lying between them. This CDR3 region has 15 residues. Germline loops: CDR1 SGHDT, CDR2 YYEEEE. The CDR3 DNA follows: TGTGCCAGCAGCTTTCTAGGAAGGGGCGATTCACCCCTCCACTTT. Its translation is CASSFLGRGDSPLHF. Together with reference TRBV5-6 and TRBJ1-6, the CDR3 gives the full variable domain: DAGVTQSPTHLIKTRGQQVTLRCSPKSGHDTVSWYQQALGQGPQFIFQYYEEEERQRGNFPDRFSGHQFPNYSSELNVNALLLGDSALYLCASSFLGRGDSPLHFGNGTRLTVT.

This chain joins TRBV10-3 and TRBJ1-1, with TRBD1 matching 7 bases. The junction had 16 bases not matched to a gene; V was cut back by 11 bases and J by 4 bases. The CDR3 is made up of 15 amino acids. Germline loops: CDR1 ENHRY, CDR2 SYGVKD. The CDR3 DNA reads TGTGCCGGCATGGCAGGGGGAGGTTTAGGCACTGAAGCTTTCTTT. Translating it yields CAGMAGGGLGTEAFF.

The genes are TRBV6-5 and TRBJ2-1; 7 bases match TRBD1. Germline V CDR1 and CDR2: MNHEY, SVGAGI. The V segment lost 6 bases and the J segment 15 bases; nucleotides outside the gene matches: 8. The CDR3 is 11 residues long. CDR3 amino acids: CASSYTGQTFF. The CDR3 nucleotides are TGTGCCAGCAGCTACACGGGACAGACGTTCTTC.

V is TRBV9 and J is TRBJ2-3, with D uncertain. V was shortened by 4 bases and J by 6 bases, with 12 bases between the two germline ends. Germline lookup yields CDR1 SGDLS and CDR2 YYNGEE. The length of the CDR3 is 13 residues. The CDR3 DNA is TGTGCCAGCAGCCCCGGATCGGGTGATACGCAGTATTTT. The encoded protein is CASSPGSGDTQYF.

This chain uses TRBV18 with TRBJ1-5, with D unclear. There are 14 residues in the CDR3. Trimming stripped 3 bases from V and 2 bases from J, with 8 bases between. Germline CDR1 reads KGHSH; CDR2 reads LQKENI. In DNA, the CDR3 is TGTGCCAGCTCACCCCGTACAGGCAATCAGCCCCAGCATTTT. It translates to CASSPRTGNQPQHF.

The chain combines TRBV7-9 with TRBJ2-1, with 11 positions matching TRBD2. V trimming: 1 base; J trimming: 7 bases; junction bases outside the gene matches: 9. Germline V CDR1 and CDR2: SEHNR, FQNEAQ (reference sequence). The CDR3 has 17 residues. CDR3 nucleotides: TGTGCCAGCAGCTTAGTATTAGGACTAGCGGGTTCGAATGAGCAGTTCTTC. It encodes CASSLVLGLAGSNEQFF.

This chain links TRBV5-1 with TRBJ1-2; 8 bases fit TRBD1. Trimming at V came to 5 bases and at J to 1 base, leaving 13 bases not matched to a gene. CDR3 length: 17 amino acids. Germline V lookup: CDR1 SGHRS, CDR2 YFSETQ. CDR3 loop: CASRSTHRGQGNYGYTF. In DNA, the CDR3 is TGCGCCAGCAGATCAACGCACAGAGGACAGGGTAACTATGGCTACACCTTC. The full variable domain, completed using reference TRBV5-1 and TRBJ1-2, is KAGVTQTPRYLIKTRGQQVTLSCSPISGHRSVSWYQQTPGQGLQFLFEYFSETQRNKGNFPGRFSGRQFSNSRSEMNVSTLELGDSALYLCASRSTHRGQGNYGYTFGSGTRLTVV.

CDR3 residues: CASSWRGGSGANVLTF. The CDR3 DNA reads as TGTGCCAGCAGCTGGCGGGGTGGGTCTGGGGCCAACGTCCTGACTTTC. The chain combines TRBV7-2 with TRBJ2-6, with D possibly matching TRBD2 (6 bases). Germline V gene data show CDR1 as SGHTA and CDR2 as FQGNSA. The CDR3 is 16 amino acids. Trimming took 4 bases from V and 1 from J, leaving 11 bases between them.

The genes are TRBV7-3 and TRBJ2-3; 8 bases line up with TRBD1. J lost 2 bases, V lost 5 bases, and 21 bases had no gene match. Germline V lookup: CDR1 SGHTA, CDR2 FQGTGA. This CDR3 spans 20 amino acids. The CDR3 DNA follows: TGTGCCAGCAGCCCCTTTGGGGACAGGCCTCCATTCATTTCCACAGATACGCAGTATTTT. Its translation is CASSPFGDRPPFISTDTQYF.

The chain combines TRBV12-3 or TRBV12-4 with TRBJ1-1; D gene ambiguous. Trimming pared 3 bases from V and 1 base from J, leaving 6 bases between. The CDR3 runs 13 residues. CDR3 in amino acids: CASSLRQNTEAFF. CDR3 DNA: TGTGCCAGCAGTTTGCGACAGAACACTGAAGCTTTCTTT.

The table lists this clone with a count of one. V usage is TRBV2 and J usage is TRBJ2-1, with 10 bases matching TRBD2. Germline CDR1 and CDR2: SNHLY and FYNNEI. With 7 bases clipped from V and 1 base from J, the junction kept 4 bases outside the gene matches. The CDR3 is made up of 15 amino acids. The CDR3 region has the DNA TGTGCCAGCAAAGGAGCGGGAGGGTCCTACAATGAGCAGTTCTTC. Its translation: CASKGAGGSYNEQFF.

The V call is TRBV19, the J call TRBJ1-2, with 7 bases aligning to TRBD1. Germline loops: CDR1 LNHDA, CDR2 SQIVND (reference sequence). V trimming: 9 bases; J trimming: 4 bases; junction bases outside the gene matches: 8. The CDR3 is made up of 13 amino acids. The CDR3 region has the DNA TGTGCCAGCAAGACCGGGACAGCCTATGGCTACACCTTC. It yields the protein CASKTGTAYGYTF. Combining the CDR3 with reference TRBV19 and TRBJ1-2 gives the whole variable domain DGGITQSPKYLFRKEGQNVTLSCEQNLNHDAMYWYRQDPGQGLRLIYYSQIVNDFQKGDIAEGYSVSREKKESFPLTVTSAQKNPTAFYLCASKTGTAYGYTFGSGTRLTVV.